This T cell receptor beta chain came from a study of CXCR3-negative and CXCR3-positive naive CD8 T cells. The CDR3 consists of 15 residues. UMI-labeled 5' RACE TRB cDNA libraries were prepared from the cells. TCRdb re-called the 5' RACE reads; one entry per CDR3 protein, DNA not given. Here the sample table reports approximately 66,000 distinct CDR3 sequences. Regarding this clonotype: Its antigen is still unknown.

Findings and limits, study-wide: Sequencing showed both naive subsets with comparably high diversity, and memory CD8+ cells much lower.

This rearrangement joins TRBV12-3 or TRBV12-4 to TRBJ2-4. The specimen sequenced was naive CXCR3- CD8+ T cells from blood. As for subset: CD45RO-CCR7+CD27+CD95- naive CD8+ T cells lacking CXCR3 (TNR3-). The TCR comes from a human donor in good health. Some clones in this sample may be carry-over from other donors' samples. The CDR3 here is CASRPSILAKNIQYF.